This T cell receptor (beta chain) was recorded in a study of CD8 T cells in Susac syndrome. Random hexamers were used to reverse transcribe roughly 0.45 to 1 ug of RNA. An immunoSEQ multiplex PCR generated amplified TCR beta CDR3 products spanning 54 Vbeta and 13 Jbeta. MiXCR, applied by TCRdb to the immunoSEQ multiplex PCR reads, yields one record per CDR3 protein. The sample holds 150,000 to 190,000 distinct CDR3 sequences, around 95% seen once. The CDR3 is made up of 15 amino acids. Germline loops: CDR1 MGHRA, CDR2 YSYEKL. V dropped 4 bases and J dropped 6 bases, with 16 bases sitting between them.

The J gene is TRBJ2-1, the V gene TRBV4-1; D perhaps matches TRBD2 (6 bases). The specimen sequenced was CD8+ T cells from PBMCs. This clonotype was obtained from a human donor with multiple sclerosis. CDR3 region: CASSPRNSRGNEQFF. CDR3 nucleotide sequence: TGCGCCAGCAGCCCTCGCAATTCGCGGGGCAATGAGCAGTTCTTC.